The present entry profiles one TCR beta chain with its context. Antigen unknown. This sample was included in a study of OX40 agonist ivuxolimab in advanced cancers. Study-wide points: The CD4+ and CD8+ T cells in the blood had expanded clonally by week 6 at 0.1 to 3.0 mg/kg.

Sequencing was performed with immunoSEQ multiplex PCR; in TCRdb, only in-frame clones are kept and a portion is missing. The sample has 100,000 to 120,000 clones, roughly 90% seen once. The sample consisted of CD4+ or CD8+ T cells sorted from blood, taken in a trial of the OX40 agonist ivuxolimab. This clonotype was sampled from an adult with an advanced solid tumor such as melanoma, head and neck, liver or kidney cancer.

DNA of the CDR3: TGTGCCAGCACCCCCCTAGCGGGAGGCAATGAGCAGTTCTTC. Translation: CASTPLAGGNEQFF. The chain links TRBV7-2 to TRBJ2-1; 11 positions agree with TRBD2. The CDR3 extends over 14 amino acids. Germline loops: CDR1 SGHTA, CDR2 FQGNSA. Trimming at V came to 7 bases and at J to 6 bases, leaving 5 bases not matched to a gene. The complete variable domain, with remaining parts taken from reference TRBV7-2 and TRBJ2-1, reads GAGVSQSPSNKVTEKGKDVELRCDPISGHTALYWYRQSLGQGLEFLIYFQGNSAPDKSGLPSDRFSAERTGGSVSTLTIQRTQQEDSAVYLCASTPLAGGNEQFFGPGTRLTVL.